This T cell receptor (beta chain) was observed in a study of blood T cell repertoires in COVID-19. Study as a whole: PBMCs, B-cell-depleted T cells, or T cells were the source of the cDNA or gDNA that made up the material.

V lost 1 base and J lost 9, with 17 bases in between. Germline V gene data show CDR1 as SGHDT and CDR2 as YYEEEE. CDR3 length equals 15 residues. Per the authors' pipeline: The assay estimated nucleated cells by amplifying reference gene primers. TCRdb's copy holds only in-frame clones and misses some; the assay was immunoSEQ multiplex PCR. V, J and clone size are taken as reported in that table, and D and trimming were inferred from the DNA itself. The data contain under 300,000 clones, 70% to 85% of them singletons. This clone was counted a single time. The specimen was peripheral blood. The V call is TRBV5-6, the J call TRBJ1-5; perhaps TRBD1 as D (5 bases). This TCR was sampled from a woman of 80 years or more with active or convalescent COVID-19. Here the CDR3 reads CASSLTGTGAWPQHF. The CDR3, as DNA: TGTGCCAGCAGCTTGACTGGGACTGGAGCTTGGCCCCAGCATTTT.